What follows is one T cell receptor beta chain and its context. Original processing notes: Estimates of nucleated cell counts were drawn from the amplification of reference gene primers. Assay used: immunoSEQ multiplex PCR; TCRdb lists only in-frame clones, some missing. That table furnishes V, J and clone size, whereas the DNA furnished D and trimming. The sample lists approximately 300,000 clones; around 87% were seen once. This sample is drawn from a study of blood T cell repertoires in COVID-19. The overall study: T cells, B-cell-depleted T cells, or PBMCs provided the cDNA or gDNA that served as material.

The study assigned cohorts using participant-reported clinical history. Cohort 3 donors counted as recovered after two negative PCRs, clearance, or resolved symptoms. This CDR3 has 15 residues. The ends lost 7 bases at V and 5 bases at J; junction bases unmatched: 10. Germline CDR1 is LNHDA and CDR2 is SQIVND (reference sequence). The sequenced material came from PBMCs or T cells enriched from blood (not recorded which). The chain joins TRBV19 to TRBJ2-2; 7 bases match TRBD1. The sequence was obtained from a woman in her twenties or thirties who had recovered from COVID-19. The CDR3 DNA is TGTGCCAGTATATGGGGCACAGGGGAGACCGGGGAGCTGTTTTTT. Its translation is CASIWGTGETGELFF. The entire variable domain, with the rest obtained from reference TRBV19 and TRBJ2-2, is as follows: DGGITQSPKYLFRKEGQNVTLSCEQNLNHDAMYWYRQDPGQGLRLIYYSQIVNDFQKGDIAEGYSVSREKKESFPLTVTSAQKNPTAFYLCASIWGTGETGELFFGEGSRLTVL.